The 10 T cell receptor beta chains reported below all come from one sample, sequenced in a study of cytomegalovirus exposure and HLA in healthy donors. PCR used 60 Vbeta primers and 13 Jbeta primers. The method was immunoSEQ multiplex PCR; TCRdb's version includes in-frame clones alone and lacks a portion of them. The sample holds roughly 200,000 clones, roughly four fifths seen once. Source material: PBMCs. These receptors originate from a man under 40 in good health and CMV-seronegative.

This clone was detected a few times. The chain recombines TRBV7-9 with TRBJ2-7, with D possibly being TRBD1 (6 bases). Trimming pared 6 bases from V and 3 bases from J, leaving 18 bases between. This CDR3 contains 15 residues. Germline CDR1 SEHNR, CDR2 FQNEAQ (reference sequence). The CDR3 loop is CASSQPFTGNYEQYF. CDR3 DNA: TGTGCCAGCAGTCAACCATTTACAGGGAACTACGAGCAGTACTTC.

This chain links TRBV19 with TRBJ2-1, with 9 bases lining up with TRBD2. The CDR3 runs to 14 residues. CDR1 and CDR2 from the germline V gene are LNHDA and SQIVND (reference sequence). V dropped 8 bases and J dropped 0; count of bases not matched to a gene: 2. CDR3 in amino acids: CASQTSGSYNEQFF. The CDR3 bases are TGTGCCAGTCAGACTAGCGGCTCCTACAATGAGCAGTTCTTC.

The gene calls are TRBV19 and TRBJ1-5; 8 bases map to TRBD1. CDR1 is LNHDA and CDR2 is SQIVND in the germline V gene (reference sequence). The V gene end was trimmed by 9 bases and the J gene end by 6 bases; junction bases not matched to a gene: 10. The CDR3 loop spans 14 amino acids. The CDR3 DNA reads as TGTGCCAGCGACTCGCAGGGGGCGATTCAGCCCCAGCATTTT. This gives the protein CASDSQGAIQPQHF.

The rearrangement joins TRBV7-6 to TRBJ1-1; D gene uncertain. Germline V CDR1 and CDR2: SGHVS, FNYEAQ. This CDR3 is built from 13 residues. Trimming cost V 1 base and J 7 bases, with 10 bases left between them. CDR3 protein: CASSLVHGDEAFF. The CDR3 DNA is TGTGCCAGCAGCTTAGTCCACGGAGATGAAGCTTTCTTT.

CDR3 amino acids: CASSRDSGQGYEQYF. Written as DNA, the CDR3 is TGTGCCAGCAGCCGCGACTCGGGACAGGGCTACGAGCAGTACTTC. This chain joins TRBV27 and TRBJ2-7; TRBD1 agrees at 9 bases. CDR3 size: 15 residues. Unmatched junction bases numbered 9, after V lost 6 bases and J lost 3 bases. Per the germline V gene, CDR1 is MNHEY and CDR2 is SMNVEV (reference sequence).

The gene calls are TRBV19 and TRBJ2-7; weak D call: TRBD1 (5 bases). The CDR3 consists of 14 residues. Trimming cost V 1 base and J 5 bases, with 12 bases left between them. CDR1 and CDR2 (germline): LNHDA, SQIVND (reference sequence). The CDR3 DNA follows: TGTGCCAGTAGTATAGTCCCAGGGAAAGACGAGCAGTACTTC. It codes for CASSIVPGKDEQYF.

This chain's CDR3 is CVRSLLGLWADTQYF. CDR3 coding DNA: TGTGTCAGAAGCTTATTGGGACTCTGGGCAGATACGCAGTATTTT. This rearrangement joins TRBV7-5 to TRBJ2-3; no check of the table's D call, TRBD2, against the DNA was made. TRBV7-5 is a pseudogene locus. The CDR3 sequence is 15 residues long.

The V call is TRBV14, the J call TRBJ2-3, with D unresolved. Germline V gene data show CDR1 as SGHDN and CDR2 as FVKESK. This CDR3 comprises 15 residues. Trimming stripped 1 base from V and 2 bases from J, with 10 bases between. In DNA form, the CDR3 reads TGTGCCAGCAGCCAAGTTAATAGTCCCACAGATACGCAGTATTTT. Translation gives CASSQVNSPTDTQYF.

This clone has only a few counts. J is TRBJ2-1 and V is TRBV4-1, with D possibly TRBD2 on 7 matching bases. Deletions cut 4 bases from V and 10 bases from J, with 35 bases between. The CDR3 totals 20 residues. CDR1 is MGHRA, CDR2 YSYEKL, per germline. DNA for the CDR3: TGCGCCAGCAGCCCCTACGGTACGGATTCCGGGACCTGGAGGGGGGGGGAGCAGTTCTTC. This gives the protein CASSPYGTDSGTWRGGEQFF.

The chain employs TRBV9 and TRBJ2-7; a possible D gene is TRBD1 (6 bases). V was pared by 0 bases and J by 2 bases, with 6 bases between. CDR3 size: 13 residues. Germline values: CDR1 SGDLS, CDR2 YYNGEE. The CDR3 region has the DNA TGTGCCAGCAGCGTAGCAGGGGCCTACGAGCAGTACTTC. Translating gives CASSVAGAYEQYF.